Sequencing of this T cell receptor beta chain was carried out in a study of blood T cell repertoires in COVID-19. Study-level background: In each case, the material was cDNA or gDNA derived from T cells, B-cell-depleted T cells, or PBMCs.

How the authors handled the data: Amplification with reference gene primers provided the estimates of nucleated cell counts. The repertoire was sequenced with immunoSEQ multiplex PCR; TCRdb's copy has only in-frame clones and lacks some. The V and J calls and clone size come from that table; D and trimming were worked out from the DNA. The table includes 450,000 or so clones, around 89% detected once. Seattle enrolled patients during active infection and tracked them longitudinally. Germline V gene sequence: CDR1 LNHNV, CDR2 YYDKDF (reference sequence). CDR3 length: 15 amino acids. V lost 3 bases and J 4 bases, leaving 12 bases between the germline ends.

The chain is built from TRBV15 and TRBJ1-4; D is possibly TRBD1 (5 bases). The origin of this receptor is a middle-aged woman with COVID-19, enrolled during active disease. Sequences were obtained from peripheral blood. This CDR3 is CATSRGGRGNEKLFF. CDR3 DNA sequence: TGTGCCACCAGCAGGGGGGGAAGGGGTAATGAAAAACTGTTTTTT.